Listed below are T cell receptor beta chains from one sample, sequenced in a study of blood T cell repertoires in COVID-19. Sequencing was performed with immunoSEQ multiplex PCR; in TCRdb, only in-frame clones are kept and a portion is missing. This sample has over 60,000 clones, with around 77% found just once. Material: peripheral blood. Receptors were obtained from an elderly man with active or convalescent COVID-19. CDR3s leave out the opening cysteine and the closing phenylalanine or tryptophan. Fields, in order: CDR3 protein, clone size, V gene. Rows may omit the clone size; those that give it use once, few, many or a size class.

CDR3: AISAPQGGTYEQY
size: once
V: TRBV10-3

CDR3: ASSEGLAGEIDEQY
size: .
V: TRBV5-1

CDR3: ASSFSQGSYEQY
size: few
V: TRBV7-9

CDR3: ASSQQDAGNTIY
size: few
V: TRBV5-1

CDR3: ASSYLAGGPWDNEQF
size: .
V: TRBV6-2/TRBV6-3

CDR3: SVDPEGYTGELF
size: once
V: TRBV29-1

CDR3: ASSRPGQSTDTQY
size: .
V: TRBV19

CDR3: ASSLVRRGPGEQY
size: .
V: TRBV7-6

CDR3: ASSYGENTEAF
size: .
V: TRBV3-1/TRBV3-2

CDR3: AWSSSYEQF
size: few
V: TRBV30

CDR3: ASNHLGQGMYEQY
size: .
V: TRBV5-1

CDR3: ASSFTGAPGELF
size: .
V: TRBV11-1

CDR3: ASSPMSPGNTQGDTQY
size: .
V: TRBV3-1/TRBV3-2

CDR3: AAGQDRNEKLF
size: .
V: TRBV19

CDR3: ATSRDRVVTEAF
size: .
V: TRBV15

CDR3: ASSGTSGRRTLQETQY
size: .
V: TRBV19

CDR3: ASSLHIHPTNEKLF
size: once
V: TRBV5-1

CDR3: ASSLGLGYNEQF
size: .
V: TRBV5-8

CDR3: ASSRQGNEQY
size: .
V: TRBV18

CDR3: AWRQGTYEQY
size: few
V: TRBV30

CDR3: ASSLVGGGQPQH
size: .
V: TRBV5-1

CDR3: ASSQAGLAGGGTGELF
size: few
V: TRBV4-1

CDR3: ASRQTGAHYEQY
size: .
V: TRBV6-6

CDR3: ASSLGTSGRESSYNEQF
size: .
V: TRBV7-9

CDR3: ASSPGLPGYT
size: .
V: TRBV19

CDR3: ASSSTTGDFEGIQPQH
size: .
V: TRBV7-9

CDR3: ASSRGDDTYEQY
size: few
V: TRBV5-1

CDR3: ASSLAGQGIDGYT
size: .
V: TRBV2